Following are 16 T cell receptor beta chains from one sample sequenced in a study of blood T cell repertoires in COVID-19. Sequenced by immunoSEQ multiplex PCR; TCRdb stores in-frame clones only, minus some. The sample carries roughly 65,000 clones, roughly 92% recorded once. Material for sequencing was peripheral blood. The receptors originated from a man aged 65 to 85 with active COVID-19.

This rearrangement joins TRBV5-4 to TRBJ2-3; D perhaps matches TRBD2 (6 bases). This CDR3 has 15 residues. CDR1 is SGHNT and CDR2 is YYREEE in the germline V gene (reference sequence). Between the trimmed V and J ends, which lost 3 bases and 3 bases, there was a span of 14 bases. The CDR3 reads CASSSQRGVTDTQYF. In DNA form, the CDR3 reads TGTGCCAGCAGCTCCCAACGCGGGGTAACAGATACGCAGTATTTT.

This sequence joins TRBV6-5 and TRBJ2-7, with 7 positions matching TRBD1. This CDR3 has 12 amino acids. In germline, CDR1 is MNHEY, CDR2 SVGAGI. Trimming removed 10 bases from V and 6 bases from J; junction bases left unmatched: 9. CDR3 DNA sequence: TGTGCCACCTGGGACAGCTACAGCGAGCAGTACTTC. It codes for CATWDSYSEQYF.

The chain couples TRBV3-1 (or the pseudogene TRBV3-2) to TRBJ2-7, with 9 bases lining up with TRBD2. V was pared by 6 bases and J by 5 bases, with 8 bases of the junction left unmatched. The CDR3 spans 14 residues. Germline V gene data show CDR1 as LGHDT and CDR2 as YNNKEL (reference sequence). The CDR3 DNA is TGTGCCAGCAGTGTCACTCTAGCGGGGAACGAGCAGTACTTC. Translating gives CASSVTLAGNEQYF.

This sequence joins TRBV27 and TRBJ1-2, with unresolved D. Germline-derived CDR1 and CDR2 are MNHEY and SMNVEV (reference sequence). V lost 4 bases and J lost 4, with 19 bases in between. This CDR3 has 16 amino acids. Written as DNA, the CDR3 is TGTGCCAGCAGTTCAACCGATAATGGGTGGAGCTATGGCTACACCTTC. Amino acid sequence: CASSSTDNGWSYGYTF.

This chain uses TRBV6-6 with TRBJ2-5, with 7 bases aligning to TRBD1. V shed 6 bases and J 3 bases; nucleotides not matched to a gene: 7. The CDR3 is made up of 14 amino acids. The germline CDR1 and CDR2 sequences are MNHNY and SVGAGI (reference sequence). The CDR3 DNA reads as TGTGCCAGCAGCCGAGGGACAGCCAAAGAGACCCAGTACTTC. Protein product: CASSRGTAKETQYF.

This chain joins TRBV9 and TRBJ2-3; D unresolved. Trimming removed 4 bases at V and 1 base at J, with 19 bases between. The CDR3 contains 17 residues. Germline values: CDR1 SGDLS, CDR2 YYNGEE. In nucleotides, the CDR3 is TGTGCCAGCAGCTATTTTGCGCAGTTCGGAGGCACAGATACGCAGTATTTT. It codes for CASSYFAQFGGTDTQYF.

The rearrangement uses TRBV6-5 and TRBJ2-1; D not resolved. Trimming shortened V by 6 bases and J by 9 bases, and 9 bases separated the two germline ends. Germline CDR1 is MNHEY and CDR2 is SVGAGI. This CDR3 region has 11 residues. The CDR3 protein is CASRRDIEQFF. The CDR3 DNA is TGTGCCAGCAGGCGAGATATTGAGCAGTTCTTC.

V gene TRBV2 combines with J gene TRBJ1-1; 7 bases align to TRBD1. The V segment lost 7 bases and the J segment 1 base; nucleotides outside the gene matches: 9. This CDR3 spans 15 amino acids. Looked up from germline, CDR1 is SNHLY and CDR2 is FYNNEI. The DNA of the CDR3 is TGTGCCAGCATCGAAGCCAAGGGGGCGAACACTGAAGCTTTCTTT. It translates to CASIEAKGANTEAFF.

This chain links TRBV6-6 with TRBJ2-1, with TRBD1 matching 7 bases. This CDR3 is 13 amino acids long. The V gene's germline CDR1 is MNHNY and CDR2 SVGAGI (reference sequence). V trimming: 6 bases; J trimming: 6 bases; junction bases outside the gene matches: 5. DNA of the CDR3: TGTGCCAGCAGCAGACAGGGACGCAATGAGCAGTTCTTC. Translating gives CASSRQGRNEQFF.

A word on this clone: A read error may account for a junction end that differs from germline. The CDR3 DNA is TGTGCCAGCAGTCCCCAGAGGGGGGGGGTGGGGTCCCCTATGAAAACTGAAGCTTTCTTT. Translation: CASSPQRGGVGSPMKTEAFF. This chain links TRBV27 with TRBJ1-1, with D possibly being TRBD1 (6 bases). This CDR3 spans 20 amino acids. CDR1 is MNHEY and CDR2 is SMNVEV in the germline V gene (reference sequence).

The CDR3 reads CASSPTSGVTYNEQFF. The CDR3 DNA reads TGTGCCAGCAGCCCAACTAGCGGTGTGACCTACAATGAGCAGTTCTTC. The chain couples TRBV3-1 (or the pseudogene TRBV3-2) to TRBJ2-1; TRBD2 matches 8 bases. CDR1 and CDR2 (germline): LGHDT, YNNKEL (reference sequence). The CDR3 covers 16 residues. V lost 4 bases and J lost 2; bases outside the gene matches: 7.

The gene calls are TRBV28 and TRBJ1-5, with D maybe TRBD1 (5 bases). The CDR3 runs 13 residues. Trimming shortened V by 5 bases and J by 4 bases, and 9 bases separated the two germline ends. CDR1 is MDHEN, CDR2 SYDVKM, per germline. CDR3 DNA: TGTGCCAGCAGTCAGGGATTAAATCAGCCCCAGCATTTT. Translating gives CASSQGLNQPQHF.

The V and J genes are TRBV4-1 and TRBJ2-1; D unresolved. The V and J ends lost 4 bases and 4 bases respectively, with 11 bases between them. Germline V gives CDR1 MGHRA, CDR2 YSYEKL. CDR3 size: 14 residues. CDR3 DNA: TGCGCCAGCAGCCGGGCACAGAAATACAATGAGCAGTTCTTC. This gives the protein CASSRAQKYNEQFF.

This chain's CDR3 is CASSYMEVGQPQHF. The CDR3 bases are TGTGCCAGCAGTTACATGGAGGTGGGTCAGCCCCAGCATTTT. The rearrangement joins TRBV6-6 to TRBJ1-5; no definite D call. The CDR3 runs 14 residues. Germline V lookup: CDR1 MNHNY, CDR2 SVGAGI (reference sequence). Between the trimmed V and J ends, which lost 2 bases and 6 bases, there was a span of 11 bases.

This clone has just one count. The J gene is TRBJ2-5, the V gene TRBV10-2; TRBD2 matches at 11 bases. Trimming removed 5 bases from V and 5 bases from J; junction bases left unmatched: 10. The CDR3 consists of 16 residues. Germline CDR1 reads WSHSY; CDR2 reads SAAADI. In DNA form, the CDR3 reads TGCGCCAGCAGTCCGGGACTAGCGGCGGGTAGGGAGACCCAGTACTTC. It codes for CASSPGLAAGRETQYF.

V gene TRBV19 combines with J gene TRBJ2-7, with D uncertain. Trimming cost V 3 bases and J 3 bases, with 9 bases left between them. The CDR3 has 13 amino acids. Germline lookup yields CDR1 LNHDA and CDR2 SQIVND (reference sequence). CDR3: CASSIFPNYEQYF. The CDR3 DNA sequence: TGTGCCAGTAGTATTTTCCCTAACTACGAGCAGTACTTC.